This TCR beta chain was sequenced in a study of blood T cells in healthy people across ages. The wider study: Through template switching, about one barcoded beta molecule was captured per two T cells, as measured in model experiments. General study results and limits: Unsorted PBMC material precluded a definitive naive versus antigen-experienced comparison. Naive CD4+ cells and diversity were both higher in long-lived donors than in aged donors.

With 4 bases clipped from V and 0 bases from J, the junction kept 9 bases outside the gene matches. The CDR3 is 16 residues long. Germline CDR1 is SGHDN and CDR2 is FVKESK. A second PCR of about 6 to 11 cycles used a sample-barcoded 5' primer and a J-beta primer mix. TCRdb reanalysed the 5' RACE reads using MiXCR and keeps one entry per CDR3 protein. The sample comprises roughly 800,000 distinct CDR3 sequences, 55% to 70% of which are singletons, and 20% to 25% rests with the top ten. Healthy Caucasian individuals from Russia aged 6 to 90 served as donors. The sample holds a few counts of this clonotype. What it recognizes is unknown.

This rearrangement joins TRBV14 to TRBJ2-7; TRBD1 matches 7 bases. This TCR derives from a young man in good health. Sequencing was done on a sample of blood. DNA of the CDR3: TGTGCCAGCAGCCGGAGCACAGGGGTCAGCTCCTACGAGCAGTACTTC. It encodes CASSRSTGVSSYEQYF.